These T cell receptor beta chains were read from a single sample in a study of metastatic and nonmetastatic thyroid tumors. TCRdb re-analyzed the PCR reads using MiXCR. Of around 52,000 clones in the sample, 25% to 35% were seen once. Sequencing used blood. The receptors were sampled from a female donor with papillary thyroid cancer or a benign thyroid nodule (not recorded which). Some clones in this sample may be carry-over from other donors' samples. CDR3s include the opening cysteine and the closing phenylalanine or tryptophan. D genes are given only for firm matches. Clone size is not always given. Where it is, it says once, few, many or a class for expanded clones.

CDR3: CATSRDRSNTEAFF
DNA: TGTGCCACCAGCAGAGATAGGAGCAACACTGAAGCTTTCTTT
size: .
D: .
V: TRBV15
J: TRBJ1-1

CDR3: CASSLRQGTSYGYTF
DNA: TGTGCCAGCAGTCTCCGACAGGGAACATCCTATGGCTACACCTTC
size: few
D: TRBD1
V: TRBV6-1
J: TRBJ1-2

CDR3: CASSPLYTEAFF
DNA: TGTGCCAGCAGTCCCCTATACACTGAAGCTTTCTTT
size: .
D: .
V: TRBV28
J: TRBJ1-1

CDR3: CASTRGEGGQFF
DNA: TGTGCCAGCACTCGAGGAGAGGGCGGGCAGTTCTTC
size: few
D: .
V: TRBV12-3/TRBV12-4
J: TRBJ2-1

CDR3: CASKGPRETQYF
DNA: TGTGCCAGCAAGGGCCCGCGGGAGACCCAGTACTTC
size: few
D: .
V: TRBV2
J: TRBJ2-5

CDR3: CASTRDRAGANVLTF
DNA: TGTGCCAGCACCCGGGACAGGGCTGGGGCCAACGTCCTGACTTTC
size: .
D: TRBD1
V: TRBV18
J: TRBJ2-6

CDR3: CASSEETGDSSPLHF
DNA: TGTGCCAGCAGTGAAGAGACAGGGGACAGTTCACCCCTCCACTTT
size: .
D: TRBD1
V: TRBV6-1
J: TRBJ1-6

CDR3: CASSQDWSPDYEQYF
DNA: TGTGCCAGCAGCCAAGATTGGAGTCCGGACTACGAGCAGTACTTC
size: once
D: .
V: TRBV14
J: TRBJ2-7

CDR3: CASSEVSKGIYGYTF
DNA: TGTGCCAGCAGTGAAGTTTCAAAGGGGATCTATGGCTACACCTTC
size: few
D: .
V: TRBV6-1
J: TRBJ1-2

CDR3: CASSIRRESEQYF
DNA: TGTGCCAGTAGTATAAGAAGGGAATCCGAGCAGTACTTC
size: .
D: .
V: TRBV19
J: TRBJ2-7

CDR3: CSARGLAGKGNEQFF
DNA: TGCAGTGCTAGAGGACTAGCGGGAAAGGGCAATGAGCAGTTCTTC
size: .
D: TRBD2
V: TRBV20-1
J: TRBJ2-1

CDR3: CSATRQGEREQYF
DNA: TGCAGTGCTACCCGACAGGGTGAACGCGAGCAGTACTTC
size: .
D: TRBD1
V: TRBV20-1
J: TRBJ2-7

CDR3: CASSSRMGGSSYNSPLHF
DNA: TGTGCCAGCAGCTCAAGGATGGGGGGAAGCTCCTATAATTCACCCCTCCACTTT
size: .
D: .
V: TRBV11-2
J: TRBJ1-6

CDR3: CSAGGYNEQFF
DNA: TGCAGTGCCGGGGGGTACAATGAGCAGTTCTTC
size: .
D: TRBD2
V: TRBV20-1
J: TRBJ2-1

CDR3: CASILGLAGGYEQYF
DNA: TGTGCCAGCATTCTCGGACTAGCGGGAGGCTACGAGCAGTACTTC
size: few
D: TRBD2
V: TRBV27
J: TRBJ2-7

CDR3: CASSPDRDQPQHF
DNA: TGTGCCAGCTCACCTGACAGGGATCAGCCGCAGCATTTT
size: .
D: TRBD1
V: TRBV18
J: TRBJ1-5

CDR3: CASGSGTSNYGYTF
DNA: TGTGCCAGCGGCTCCGGGACATCTAACTATGGCTACACCTTC
size: few
D: .
V: TRBV28
J: TRBJ1-2

CDR3: CSARDRITGELFF
DNA: TGCAGTGCTAGAGATCGGATCACCGGGGAGCTGTTTTTT
size: .
D: .
V: TRBV20-1
J: TRBJ2-2